Presented here are 22 T cell receptor beta chains from one specimen sequenced in a study of OX40 agonist ivuxolimab in advanced cancers. TCRdb's copy holds only in-frame clones and misses some; the assay was immunoSEQ multiplex PCR. Of about 94,000 clones in the sample, roughly 84% were seen once. The sequencing here drew on CD4+ or CD8+ T cells sorted from blood, taken in a trial of the OX40 agonist ivuxolimab. Receptors were obtained from an adult with an advanced solid tumor such as melanoma, head and neck, liver or kidney cancer.

DNA for the CDR3: TGTGCCAGCAGTGATCCGGGACGGAACTATGGCTACACCTTC. Its protein is CASSDPGRNYGYTF. The V gene is TRBV6-5, the J gene TRBJ1-2; TRBD1 might be the D (5 bases). This CDR3 spans 14 amino acids. With 5 bases removed from V and 2 bases from J, the gap between germline ends came to 12 bases. CDR1 is MNHEY and CDR2 is SVGAGI in the germline V gene.

J is TRBJ2-7 and V is TRBV29-1; 7 bases map to TRBD1. The CDR3 loop spans 12 amino acids. Losses at the gene ends were 5 bases for V and 6 bases for J; bases not matched to a gene: 7. Germline V gene data show CDR1 as SQVTM and CDR2 as ANQGSEA. CDR3 DNA sequence: TGCAGCGTTCGTACAGGGGCCGCCGAGCAGTACTTC. It is translated as CSVRTGAAEQYF.

This clone was counted a single time. The chain employs TRBV6-4 and TRBJ2-3; no firm D call. The CDR3 totals 16 residues. Germline V lookup: CDR1 MRHNA, CDR2 SNTAGT. V was cut by 1 base and J by 0 bases, with 11 bases left in between. CDR3 DNA sequence: TGTGCCAGCAGTGACTTGGGGTACTCTAGCACAGATACGCAGTATTTT. It codes for CASSDLGYSSTDTQYF.

This chain connects TRBV7-9 to TRBJ2-2, with TRBD2 matching 8 bases. The length of the CDR3 is 15 residues. CDR1 and CDR2 from the germline V gene are SEHNR and FQNEAQ (reference sequence). The ends lost 5 bases at V and 1 base at J; junction bases unmatched: 3. CDR3 DNA: TGTGCCAGCAGCCTGAGCGGGGGGAACACCGGGGAGCTGTTTTTT. Residues: CASSLSGGNTGELFF.

This clone has only a few counts. The rearrangement joins TRBV27 to TRBJ1-1, with D possibly matching TRBD1 (5 bases). Germline CDR1 reads MNHEY; CDR2 reads SMNVEV (reference sequence). The germline V and J ends were trimmed by 3 bases and 0 bases, with 11 bases remaining between them. The CDR3 is made up of 15 amino acids. The chain's CDR3 is CASSFGIGVNTEAFF. CDR3 nucleotide sequence: TGTGCCAGCAGTTTCGGTATAGGGGTGAACACTGAAGCTTTCTTT.

The V gene is TRBV4-2, the J gene TRBJ2-5; 14 bases map to TRBD2. CDR1 and CDR2 from the germline V gene are LGHNA and YNFKEQ. The CDR3 is 16 residues long. The V segment lost 3 bases and the J segment 5 bases; nucleotides outside the gene matches: 5. CDR3 bases: TGTGCCAGCAGCCAGGGACTAGCGGGGGTCTGGGAGACCCAGTACTTC. It is translated as CASSQGLAGVWETQYF.

The rearrangement uses TRBV10-3 and TRBJ2-7, with D unclear. Trimming removed 3 bases at V and 7 bases at J, with 10 bases between. Germline CDR1 ENHRY, CDR2 SYGVKD. The CDR3 extends over 12 amino acids. The CDR3 nucleotides read TGTGCCATCAGTGATCGGCCGTGGGAGCAGTACTTC. Encoded protein: CAISDRPWEQYF.

The chain couples TRBV21-1 to TRBJ1-4; the table gives TRBD1 as D, unverified against the DNA. TRBV21-1 is shown as a pseudogene. The CDR3 is 17 amino acids. For the CDR3, the DNA is TGTGCCAGCGGAAACCTCCCGAAGGGGGCAGCTAATGAAAAACTGTTTTTT. This gives the protein CASGNLPKGAANEKLFF.

This rearrangement joins TRBV19 to TRBJ1-4; D is perhaps TRBD1 (5 bases). Trimming removed 7 bases from V and 3 bases from J, with 12 bases in between. CDR3 length: 14 residues. Germline CDR1 is LNHDA and CDR2 is SQIVND (reference sequence). The CDR3 DNA follows: TGTGCCAGTAATACGACAGAGTCTAATGAAAAACTGTTTTTT. Residues: CASNTTESNEKLFF.

The V and J genes are TRBV5-8 and TRBJ2-5; maybe TRBD2 (7 bases). Germline values: CDR1 SGHTS, CDR2 YDEGEE. The CDR3 is 14 residues long. Trimming pared 10 bases from V and 1 base from J, leaving 17 bases between. This CDR3 reads CAGRRRGGQETQYF. CDR3 in DNA: TGTGCCGGACGAAGAAGGGGGGGCCAAGAGACCCAGTACTTC.

The V gene is TRBV13, the J gene TRBJ2-2; D is perhaps TRBD2 (5 bases). V gave up 1 base and J gave up 1 base, with 10 bases separating them. The CDR3 spans 16 residues. Germline V gene data show CDR1 as PRHDT and CDR2 as FYEKMQ (reference sequence). CDR3 sequence reads: CASSLEAGVNTGELFF. As DNA, the CDR3 is TGTGCCAGCAGCTTAGAGGCCGGGGTGAACACCGGGGAGCTGTTTTTT. Variable domain in full (rest from reference TRBV13 and TRBJ2-2): AAGVIQSPRHLIKEKRETATLKCYPIPRHDTVYWYQQGPGQDPQFLISFYEKMQSDKGSIPDRFSAQQFSDYHSELNMSSLELGDSALYFCASSLEAGVNTGELFFGEGSRLTVL.

Here the CDR3 DNA reads TGTGCCAGCACTAGAAGTCAGGATTTTGGTGAAAAACTGTTTTTT. This translates into CASTRSQDFGEKLFF. The chain joins TRBV6-1 to TRBJ1-4; D gene unclear. The V gene's germline CDR1 is MNHNS and CDR2 SASEGT. Trimming took off 7 bases at V and 7 bases at J, with 19 bases between the two ends. The CDR3 is 15 residues long.

V gene TRBV13 combines with J gene TRBJ1-1; TRBD1 aligns across 9 bases. CDR1 is PRHDT and CDR2 is FYEKMQ in the germline V gene (reference sequence). With V trimmed by 5 bases and J by 0 bases, 13 bases remained unmatched. The CDR3 runs to 18 residues. CDR3 nucleotide sequence: TGTGCCAGCAGCCTCACCCGGGGGACAGGGAAAATGAACACTGAAGCTTTCTTT. Residues: CASSLTRGTGKMNTEAFF.

Many counts were recorded for this clone. This rearrangement joins TRBV10-3 to TRBJ1-6; D remains unclear. CDR3 length: 15 residues. Trimming shortened V by 6 bases and J by 12 bases, and 21 bases separated the two germline ends. CDR1 and CDR2 (germline): ENHRY, SYGVKD. CDR3 sequence reads: CAIRGSPGRGEPLHF. In nucleotides, the CDR3 is TGTGCCATCAGGGGGTCTCCTGGGAGAGGTGAACCCCTCCACTTT.

The table lists this clone with a count of one. J is TRBJ1-4 and V is TRBV6-1; D perhaps matches TRBD1 (5 bases). The V end lost 8 bases, the J end lost 3 bases, and 10 bases lay between the germline ends. The germline V gene encodes CDR1 MNHNS and CDR2 SASEGT. This CDR3 contains 13 residues. The CDR3 region has the DNA TGTGCCAGCCAAAGGGGACCTAATGAAAAACTGTTTTTT. Its protein is CASQRGPNEKLFF.

This clone was recorded only once. This rearrangement joins TRBV7-6 to TRBJ1-4, with D possibly TRBD1 on 5 matching bases. The CDR3 contains 15 residues. Germline V gives CDR1 SGHVS, CDR2 FNYEAQ. V was cut by 0 bases and J by 8 bases, with 13 bases left in between. The CDR3: CASSLAPQGEEKLFF. CDR3 sequence (DNA): TGTGCCAGCAGCTTAGCGCCCCAGGGCGAGGAAAAACTGTTTTTT.

For the CDR3, the DNA is TGTGCCAGCAGCTTAGGGGTTACCGGGAAACCCTACGAGCAGTACTTC. Translation: CASSLGVTGKPYEQYF. The V gene is TRBV7-8, the J gene TRBJ2-7; D is possibly TRBD2 (5 bases). Per the germline V gene, CDR1 is SGHVS and CDR2 is FQNEAQ. This CDR3 has 16 residues. Trimming pared 1 base from V and 2 bases from J, leaving 15 bases between.

This clone was picked up one time. The chain employs TRBV10-2 and TRBJ1-2; TRBD1 matches at 9 bases. Germline V CDR1 and CDR2: WSHSY, SAAADI. The CDR3 has 13 amino acids. V lost 8 bases to trimming and J lost 8 bases; unmatched junction nucleotides: 9. In nucleotides, the CDR3 is TGCGCCAGCTCCCGGGGACAGGGTGGGGGCTACACCTTC. Its translation: CASSRGQGGGYTF.

The CDR3: CASSPTIGGTYYGYTF. CDR3 coding DNA: TGTGCCAGCAGTCCTACTATCGGAGGAACCTACTATGGCTACACCTTC. The chain joins TRBV27 to TRBJ1-2; D gene unclear. The CDR3 is made up of 16 amino acids. V was clipped by 5 bases and J by 3 bases, with 19 bases between them. Germline CDR1 MNHEY, CDR2 SMNVEV (reference sequence).

V gene TRBV7-9 combines with J gene TRBJ1-2; tentatively, D is TRBD1 (5 bases). Germline CDR1 SEHNR, CDR2 FQNEAQ (reference sequence). Trimming shortened V by 5 bases and J by 0 bases, and 22 bases separated the two germline ends. The CDR3 extends over 18 amino acids. The CDR3 reads CASSQSGTRRPTNYGYTF. CDR3 nucleotide sequence: TGTGCCAGCAGCCAATCTGGGACCCGAAGGCCGACTAACTATGGCTACACCTTC.

The chain uses TRBV18 and TRBJ2-1; no clear D gene. V was pared by 5 bases and J by 6 bases, with 14 bases between. This CDR3 region has 14 residues. Germline V gene data show CDR1 as KGHSH and CDR2 as LQKENI. CDR3 sequence (DNA): TGTGCCAGCTCAGGTGGAGCAGGTGGCAATGAGCAGTTCTTC. It is translated as CASSGGAGGNEQFF.

The chain has TRBV11-2 and TRBJ1-2, with D unresolved. CDR3 length equals 13 residues. V was trimmed by 2 bases and J by 4 bases, leaving 8 bases between them. CDR1 is SGHAT and CDR2 is FQNNGV in the germline V gene. The CDR3 protein is CASSLTRAYGYTF. DNA for the CDR3: TGTGCCAGCAGCTTAACCCGGGCCTATGGCTACACCTTC.